Each of the 28 T cell receptor beta chains below was sequenced from the same sample in a study of lymphopenia after photon versus proton radiotherapy. The repertoire was sequenced with immunoSEQ multiplex PCR; TCRdb's copy has only in-frame clones and lacks some. The sample comprises about 40,000 clones, approximately 83% of which are singletons, and over 20% rests with the top ten. The specimen was peripheral blood, collected from a patient treated with proton-based radiotherapy. The receptors were gathered from a woman aged 65 to 85 with pancreatic cancer.

This sequence joins TRBV7-2 and TRBJ2-5; either TRBD1 or TRBD2 may supply D (5 bases each). This CDR3 has 16 residues. V shed 4 bases and J shed 3 bases, with 18 bases lying between them. Germline values: CDR1 SGHTA, CDR2 FQGNSA. CDR3 in amino acids: CASSSSRDPGKETQYF. The CDR3 DNA reads TGTGCCAGCAGCTCAAGCCGGGACCCGGGGAAAGAGACCCAGTACTTC. The full variable domain, completed using reference TRBV7-2 and TRBJ2-5, is GAGVSQSPSNKVTEKGKDVELRCDPISGHTALYWYRQSLGQGLEFLIYFQGNSAPDKSGLPSDRFSAERTGGSVSTLTIQRTQQEDSAVYLCASSSSRDPGKETQYFGPGTRLLVL.

This clone came up a few times. The chain uses TRBV19 and TRBJ2-5; 10 bases align to TRBD1. V shed 4 bases and J 6 bases; nucleotides not matched to a gene: 8. The germline V gene has CDR1 LNHDA and CDR2 SQIVND (reference sequence). This CDR3 has 15 amino acids. CDR3 DNA sequence: TGTGCCAGTAGTAATTGGGGGACAGGGGAGAAGACCCAGTACTTC. It yields the protein CASSNWGTGEKTQYF.

The V and J genes are TRBV7-9 and TRBJ1-2, with a weak D call TRBD1 (6 bases). The CDR3 length is 16 residues. Germline-derived CDR1 and CDR2 are SEHNR and FQNEAQ (reference sequence). The V and J ends lost 4 bases and 1 base respectively, with 16 bases between them. The CDR3 is CASSSPRQVFNYGYTF. The CDR3 nucleotides are TGTGCCAGCAGCTCACCCCGACAGGTTTTTAACTATGGCTACACCTTC. Using reference TRBV7-9 and TRBJ1-2 for the parts outside the CDR3, the full variable domain is DTGVSQNPRHKITKRGQNVTFRCDPISEHNRLYWYRQTLGQGPEFLTYFQNEAQLEKSRLLSDRFSAERPKGSFSTLEIQRTEQGDSAMYLCASSSPRQVFNYGYTFGSGTRLTVV.

This chain joins TRBV2 and TRBJ1-2; 10 bases fit TRBD1. The CDR3 is 13 amino acids. Per germline, CDR1 SNHLY and CDR2 FYNNEI. The V segment lost 3 bases and the J segment 8 bases; nucleotides outside the gene matches: 3. CDR3 residues: CASSERTGGGYTF. The CDR3 nucleotides are TGTGCCAGCAGTGAGAGGACAGGGGGAGGCTACACCTTC.

The CDR3 is CASSTTGSFYEQYF. The CDR3 DNA follows: TGTGCCAGCAGCACGACAGGGTCGTTCTACGAGCAGTACTTC. The J gene is TRBJ2-7, the V gene TRBV21-1; the DNA was not used to check the table's D call, TRBD1. TRBV21-1 is described as a pseudogene. CDR3 length: 14 residues.

The V call is TRBV19, the J call TRBJ1-2; the D is unclear. This CDR3 has 12 amino acids. Trimming cost V 8 bases and J 8 bases, with 15 bases left between them. Germline CDR1 LNHDA, CDR2 SQIVND (reference sequence). Here the CDR3 DNA reads TGTGCCAGTTGGGCCGGGATGGGGGGCTACACCTTC. Translated, it gives CASWAGMGGYTF.

The chain uses TRBV5-1 and TRBJ1-1; tentative D call: TRBD1 (5 bases). This CDR3 is built from 15 residues. CDR1 is SGHRS, CDR2 YFSETQ, per germline. Trimming cost V 0 bases and J 1 base, with 10 bases left between them. The CDR3 DNA is TGCGCCAGCAGCTTGGGGGACGACAGGAACACTGAAGCTTTCTTT. Encoded protein: CASSLGDDRNTEAFF. The whole variable domain, remainder taken from reference TRBV5-1 and TRBJ1-1, is KAGVTQTPRYLIKTRGQQVTLSCSPISGHRSVSWYQQTPGQGLQFLFEYFSETQRNKGNFPGRFSGRQFSNSRSEMNVSTLELGDSALYLCASSLGDDRNTEAFFGQGTRLTVV.

This clone was observed a handful of times. The chain carries TRBV27 and TRBJ2-7; D call uncertain. Germline CDR1 is MNHEY and CDR2 is SMNVEV (reference sequence). CDR3 length: 14 amino acids. V was shortened by 0 bases and J by 5 bases, with 11 bases between the two germline ends. The CDR3, as DNA: TGTGCCAGCAGTTTATCTAGAATGCCCCACGAGCAGTACTTC. Protein product: CASSLSRMPHEQYF.

The chain recombines TRBV28 with TRBJ2-7; TRBD1 matches at 7 bases. J was trimmed by 0 bases and V by 11 bases; bases with no gene match: 10. Germline CDR1 MDHEN, CDR2 SYDVKM. CDR3 length: 14 residues. The CDR3 DNA sequence: TGTGCCGGTGCTCCGGGACAGAGCTCCTACGAGCAGTACTTC. Translated: CAGAPGQSSYEQYF.

The V gene is TRBV7-2, the J gene TRBJ2-5; D is perhaps TRBD1 or TRBD2 (5 bases each). V was trimmed by 3 bases and J by 3 bases, leaving 14 bases between them. CDR3 length: 15 residues. Germline loops: CDR1 SGHTA, CDR2 FQGNSA. CDR3 in DNA: TGTGCCAGCAGCTTGGGGGTTAGTGGGGAAGAGACCCAGTACTTC. Translating it yields CASSLGVSGEETQYF.

The chain uses TRBV15 and TRBJ1-5, with D uncertain. Trimming stripped 4 bases from V and 3 bases from J, with 10 bases between. The CDR3 runs to 14 residues. Per the germline V gene, CDR1 is LNHNV and CDR2 is YYDKDF (reference sequence). CDR3 in amino acids: CATSNGIHNQPQHF. Here the CDR3 DNA reads TGTGCCACCAGCAACGGGATCCACAATCAGCCCCAGCATTTT.

The CDR3 DNA reads TGTGCCAGCAGTACGCGGTTGGGTGATGGCTACACCTTC. Translated, it gives CASSTRLGDGYTF. The chain couples TRBV2 to TRBJ1-2, with no clear D. This CDR3 region has 13 residues. Germline V gene data show CDR1 as SNHLY and CDR2 as FYNNEI. Trimming pared 5 bases from V and 6 bases from J, leaving 13 bases between. The full variable domain, its missing parts supplied by reference TRBV2 and TRBJ1-2, is EPEVTQTPSHQVTQMGQEVILRCVPISNHLYFYWYRQILGQKVEFLVSFYNNEISEKSEIFDDQFSVERPDGSNFTLKIRSTKLEDSAMYFCASSTRLGDGYTFGSGTRLTVV.

The rearrangement joins TRBV2 to TRBJ2-2, with 12 positions matching TRBD1. This CDR3 spans 17 amino acids. The trim removed 6 bases at V and 4 bases at J, leaving 9 bases unmatched. CDR1 is SNHLY and CDR2 is FYNNEI in the germline V gene. The CDR3 protein is CASRGTGGVPSTGELFF. Written as DNA, the CDR3 is TGTGCCAGCAGGGGGACAGGGGGCGTCCCGAGCACCGGGGAGCTGTTTTTT.

This chain connects TRBV19 to TRBJ1-2; D remains unclear. Trimming took off 3 bases at V and 4 bases at J, with 21 bases between the two ends. CDR3 size: 17 residues. CDR1 and CDR2 (germline): LNHDA, SQIVND (reference sequence). The CDR3 DNA sequence: TGTGCCAGTAGTATCTCGGGAATTGGAGGGTTGGTCTATGGCTACACCTTC. It encodes CASSISGIGGLVYGYTF.

This chain connects TRBV6-6 to TRBJ1-5; 8 nucleotides align to TRBD1. Germline V CDR1 and CDR2: MNHNY, SVGAGI (reference sequence). The V and J ends lost 5 bases and 6 bases, in that order; junction bases with no gene match: 6. The CDR3 has 14 residues. Written as DNA, the CDR3 is TGTGCCAGCAGTGGTCAGGGGGCACTTCAGCCCCAGCATTTT. It encodes CASSGQGALQPQHF.

Here the CDR3 reads CASSLPRGDADTQYF. The CDR3 DNA is TGCGCCAGCAGCTTGCCTCGGGGGGACGCAGATACGCAGTATTTT. The rearrangement joins TRBV5-1 to TRBJ2-3; the match to TRBD2 covers 7 bases. This CDR3 comprises 15 residues. Germline CDR1 reads SGHRS; CDR2 reads YFSETQ. V dropped 1 base and J dropped 4; count of bases not matched to a gene: 6.

The V and J genes are TRBV7-9 and TRBJ1-4; D is perhaps TRBD1 (5 bases). Germline assignment: CDR1 SEHNR and CDR2 FQNEAQ (reference sequence). V lost 5 bases and J 0 bases, leaving 13 bases between the germline ends. The CDR3 has 16 residues. The CDR3 sequence: CASSVGTLATNEKLFF. In nucleotides, the CDR3 is TGTGCCAGCAGCGTCGGGACTCTTGCAACTAATGAAAAACTGTTTTTT.

The chain is built from TRBV27 and TRBJ2-7, with D possibly being TRBD1 or TRBD2 (5 bases each). Per the germline V gene, CDR1 is MNHEY and CDR2 is SMNVEV (reference sequence). The CDR3 loop spans 15 amino acids. V was cut by 6 bases and J by 0 bases, with 15 bases left in between. This CDR3 is CASSPRDRSSYEQYF. The CDR3 coding sequence is TGTGCCAGCAGCCCAAGGGACCGGAGCTCCTACGAGCAGTACTTC.

CDR3 region: CASSTGQPSNYGYTF. CDR3 in DNA: TGTGCCAGTAGCACCGGACAGCCTTCTAACTATGGCTACACCTTC. This chain links TRBV19 with TRBJ1-2; D possibly corresponds to TRBD1 (6 bases). The CDR3 loop spans 15 amino acids. V was shortened by 6 bases and J by 0 bases, with 14 bases between the two germline ends. CDR1 and CDR2 (germline): LNHDA, SQIVND (reference sequence).

As to this clone: Other DNA sequences in the sample encode the same CDR3. The chain carries TRBV7-3 and TRBJ1-2; 8 bases are a match to TRBD1. Germline CDR1 reads SGHTA; CDR2 reads FQGTGA. V lost 5 bases to trimming and J lost 8 bases; unmatched junction nucleotides: 10. The CDR3 sequence is 14 residues long. This CDR3 reads CASSPTGGSGGYTF. The CDR3 region has the DNA TGTGCCAGCAGCCCCACAGGGGGTTCTGGGGGCTACACCTTC.

The chain has TRBV7-9 and TRBJ2-5, with no clear D. This CDR3 has 15 amino acids. CDR1 and CDR2 from the germline V gene are SEHNR and FQNEAQ (reference sequence). V lost 4 bases and J 1 base, leaving 13 bases between the germline ends. This CDR3 is CASSSELRFQETQYF. The CDR3 bases are TGTGCCAGCAGCTCCGAGCTGAGATTCCAAGAGACCCAGTACTTC.

This chain connects TRBV6-4 to TRBJ2-7; 11 nucleotides match TRBD1. The length of the CDR3 is 17 residues. The germline gives CDR1 MRHNA, CDR2 SNTAGT. J lost 5 bases, V lost 3 bases, and 12 bases had no gene match. CDR3 region: CASSEIVGTGGVHEQYF. CDR3 nucleotide sequence: TGTGCCAGCAGTGAGATCGTCGGGACAGGGGGGGTCCACGAGCAGTACTTC.

This clone appeared a few times. The chain links TRBV29-1 to TRBJ2-7; no reliable D call. This CDR3 has 13 residues. Germline CDR1 reads SQVTM; CDR2 reads ANQGSEA. With 2 bases removed from V and 3 bases from J, the gap between germline ends came to 11 bases. The CDR3, as DNA: TGCAGCGTTGAACCGGCGGAAGGCTACGAGCAGTACTTC. Translation gives CSVEPAEGYEQYF.

The chain links TRBV19 to TRBJ2-3; TRBD2 matches at 9 bases. The J segment lost 2 bases and the V segment lost 0 bases, leaving 6 bases of the junction unmatched. The CDR3 contains 17 residues. Looked up from germline, CDR1 is LNHDA and CDR2 is SQIVND (reference sequence). In DNA form, the CDR3 reads TGTGCCAGTAGTATAGATTACGCGGGAGGGCCCACAGATACGCAGTATTTT. Its protein product is CASSIDYAGGPTDTQYF.

This chain links TRBV19 with TRBJ2-1, with D perhaps TRBD2 (5 bases). CDR1 and CDR2 from the germline V gene are LNHDA and SQIVND (reference sequence). The CDR3 sequence is 15 residues long. Trimming shortened V by 6 bases and J by 4 bases, and 16 bases separated the two germline ends. The CDR3 sequence: CASSRDPDFYNEQFF. CDR3 nucleotides: TGTGCCAGTAGCCGGGATCCGGACTTTTACAATGAGCAGTTCTTC. The entire variable domain, with the rest obtained from reference TRBV19 and TRBJ2-1, is as follows: DGGITQSPKYLFRKEGQNVTLSCEQNLNHDAMYWYRQDPGQGLRLIYYSQIVNDFQKGDIAEGYSVSREKKESFPLTVTSAQKNPTAFYLCASSRDPDFYNEQFFGPGTRLTVL.

The genes are TRBV28 and TRBJ1-2, with a tentative D call TRBD1 (6 bases). The CDR3 runs to 14 residues. Germline V CDR1 and CDR2: MDHEN, SYDVKM. Trimming cost V 7 bases and J 3 bases, with 15 bases left between them. Here the CDR3 reads CASNPTDSHYGYTF. The DNA for the CDR3 is TGTGCCAGCAACCCAACGGACAGTCACTATGGCTACACCTTC.

A remark on this clone: An end of the junction differs from the germline gene, which may be a read error. V and J are TRBV28 and TRBJ2-6; D call uncertain. Germline values: CDR1 MDHEN, CDR2 SYDVKM. This CDR3 has 13 residues. CDR3 in amino acids: CASRKSGANVLTF. The DNA of the CDR3 is TGTGCCAGCAGAAAGTCTGGAGCCAACGTCCTGACTTTC.

The chain uses TRBV9 and TRBJ1-5; D is perhaps TRBD1 (6 bases). Trimming shortened V by 3 bases and J by 0 bases, and 10 bases separated the two germline ends. Germline CDR1 is SGDLS and CDR2 is YYNGEE. The CDR3 spans 15 residues. The CDR3 nucleotides are TGTGCCAGCAGCGACGGGACAAGTAGCAATCAGCCCCAGCATTTT. This encodes CASSDGTSSNQPQHF.